These T cell receptor beta chains were read from a single sample in a study of glioma-infiltrating T cells. TCRdb recomputed calls from the multiplex PCR reads with MiXCR, one row per CDR3 protein. The sample includes more than 350,000 distinct CDR3 sequences, less than 50% of them seen just once. The sample comprised glioma tissue, nonneoplastic brain tissue, or PBMCs (not recorded which). The receptors were sampled from a human donor with low-grade glioma or glioblastoma, undergoing nonglioma brain surgery, or in good health (not recorded which). Both conserved end residues are part of each CDR3. The D gene is left open where the match is weak. Size values are once, few and many counts, or a class for expanded clones, and some rows have none.

J,size,D,V,CDR3,DNA
TRBJ1-1,many,.,TRBV15,CATSRFRTFEAFF,TGTGCCACCAGCAGATTCAGGACGTTTGAAGCTTTCTTT
TRBJ2-2,.,TRBD2,TRBV6-1,CASSELLRLAGAGELYF,TGTGCCAGCAGTGAATTATTGCGACTAGCGGGAGCTGGGGAGCTGTATTTT
TRBJ2-5,few,.,TRBV12-3/TRBV12-4,CASSRGRAETQYF,TGTGCCAGCAGCCGTGGACGAGCGGAGACCCAGTACTTC
TRBJ2-1,.,TRBD1,TRBV7-9,CASSPAGTGYNEQFF,TGTGCCAGCAGCCCGGCCGGGACAGGATACAATGAGCAGTTCTTC
TRBJ2-5,.,.,TRBV20-1,CSATKDGQETQYF,TGCAGTGCTACCAAGGACGGTCAAGAGACCCAGTACTTC
TRBJ2-1,few,.,TRBV4-3,CASSQEAPDRANEQFF,TGCGCCAGCAGCCAAGAAGCCCCGGATAGAGCAAATGAGCAGTTCTTC
TRBJ2-1,.,.,TRBV28,CASSLLRPSVRFNEQFF,TGTGCCAGCAGTCTCCTCCGACCTAGCGTGAGGTTCAATGAGCAGTTCTTC
TRBJ2-3,many,.,TRBV20-1,CSARDTRDRRILSTDTQYF,TGCAGTGCTAGAGATACCAGAGACAGGCGCATCCTAAGCACAGATACGCAGTATTTT
TRBJ2-3,many,.,TRBV7-2,CASSVTGLRSTDTQYF,TGTGCCAGCAGCGTTACAGGACTCCGTAGCACAGATACGCAGTATTTT
TRBJ2-5,few,.,TRBV6-1,CASSYSGEETQYF,TGTGCCAGCAGTTATAGCGGAGAAGAGACCCAGTACTTC
TRBJ2-7,many,.,TRBV6-1,CASSSWGEQYF,TGTGCCAGCAGTAGCTGGGGCGAGCAGTACTTC
TRBJ1-1,.,.,TRBV10-3,CAISQNTEAFF,TGTGCCATCAGTCAGAATACTGAAGCTTTCTTT
TRBJ2-7,.,TRBD1,TRBV28,CASSSAPRGPPNYEQYF,TGTGCCAGCAGTTCCGCCCCCAGGGGGCCCCCTAACTACGAGCAGTACTTC
TRBJ2-7,.,TRBD1,TRBV4-1,CASSRGQGVVYEQYF,TGCGCCAGCAGCCGAGGACAGGGGGTTGTATACGAGCAGTACTTC
TRBJ2-1,.,TRBD2,TRBV3-1,CDSSPSSGGYNEQFF,TGTGACAGCAGCCCCTCTAGCGGGGGGTACAATGAGCAGTTCTTC
TRBJ2-1,many,.,TRBV6-2/TRBV6-3,CASSYDRYNEQFF,TGTGCCAGCAGTTACGACAGGTACAATGAGCAGTTCTTC
TRBJ1-5,many,TRBD1,TRBV28,CASSPGQGGSQPQHF,TGTGCCAGCAGTCCGGGACAGGGAGGGAGTCAGCCCCAGCATTTT
TRBJ2-2,.,.,TRBV7-3,CASSRFVSGELFF,TGTGCCAGCAGCCGGTTTGTTTCCGGGGAGCTGTTTTTT
TRBJ1-2,many,.,TRBV20-1,CSAGRTDTNGYTF,TGCAGTGCCGGGAGGACCGACACGAATGGCTACACCTTC
TRBJ2-7,.,TRBD1,TRBV14,CASSQADRAEQYF,TGTGCCAGCAGCCAAGCCGACAGGGCCGAGCAGTACTTC